Each of the 32 T cell receptor beta chains below was sequenced from the same sample in a study of cytomegalovirus exposure and HLA in healthy donors. PCR primers comprised 60 Vbeta and 13 Jbeta primers. Only in-frame clones appear in the TCRdb table, and some are missing; sequencing was by immunoSEQ multiplex PCR. The sample shows approximately 190,000 clones, approximately 82% of them seen only once. What was sequenced was PBMCs. Receptors were obtained from a woman in her late teens or twenties in good health and CMV-seronegative.

The J gene is TRBJ1-1, the V gene TRBV9, with 10 bases identical to TRBD1. Trimming cost V 2 bases and J 1 base; bases outside gene matches: 8. This CDR3 spans 17 amino acids. Germline values: CDR1 SGDLS, CDR2 YYNGEE. The CDR3 reads CASSVKGQGIENTEAFF. The CDR3 nucleotides are TGTGCCAGCAGCGTCAAGGGACAGGGGATTGAGAACACTGAAGCTTTCTTT.

V and J are TRBV27 and TRBJ2-7, with D perhaps TRBD2 (6 bases). The germline gives CDR1 MNHEY, CDR2 SMNVEV (reference sequence). Between the trimmed V and J ends, which lost 0 bases and 4 bases, there was a span of 19 bases. The CDR3 runs 17 residues. This CDR3 is CASSLSNRGGVLYEQYF. In DNA form, the CDR3 reads TGTGCCAGCAGTTTATCGAACCGGGGCGGGGTACTTTACGAGCAGTACTTC.

This clone was counted a few times. This chain joins TRBV4-3 and TRBJ2-3; D is possibly TRBD2 (6 bases). The CDR3 is 15 amino acids. V lost 0 bases, J lost 3 bases, and 10 bases lay in between. In germline, CDR1 is LGHNA, CDR2 YSLEER. The CDR3, as DNA: TGCGCCAGCAGCCAAGATCAGCGGGTGACAGATACGCAGTATTTT. The encoded protein is CASSQDQRVTDTQYF.

The CDR3 loop is CASSLRNGDNEQFF. DNA of the CDR3: TGTGCCAGCAGTTTGCGGAACGGCGACAATGAGCAGTTCTTC. The chain combines TRBV28 with TRBJ2-1; D gene unclear. CDR1 and CDR2 (germline): MDHEN, SYDVKM. The ends were cut back, 3 bases at V and 5 bases at J, with 11 bases in the middle. CDR3 size: 14 residues.

This chain connects TRBV19 to TRBJ2-2; 7 bases are shared with TRBD1. Germline values: CDR1 LNHDA, CDR2 SQIVND (reference sequence). This CDR3 spans 15 amino acids. The trim removed 3 bases at V and 9 bases at J, leaving 10 bases unmatched. This CDR3 is CASSIGTEPMRELFF. CDR3 sequence (DNA): TGTGCCAGTAGTATTGGGACAGAACCGATGAGGGAGCTGTTTTTT.

The chain is built from TRBV27 and TRBJ1-2, with 7 positions matching TRBD1. The CDR3 runs 13 residues. Germline V gene sequence: CDR1 MNHEY, CDR2 SMNVEV (reference sequence). The V gene end was trimmed by 6 bases and the J gene end by 2 bases; junction bases not matched to a gene: 3. The CDR3 sequence: CASSRTGNYGYTF. In DNA form, the CDR3 reads TGTGCCAGCAGCAGGACAGGAAACTATGGCTACACCTTC.

This rearrangement joins TRBV10-1 to TRBJ2-7; 8 bases are a match to TRBD1. Germline V gene lookup returns CDR1 WNHNN and CDR2 SYGVQD (reference sequence). V lost 5 bases, J lost 3 bases, and 9 bases stayed unmatched. The CDR3 is made up of 15 amino acids. The CDR3 reads CASSHRDRILYEQYV. CDR3 nucleotide sequence: TGCGCCAGCAGTCACCGGGACAGGATCCTCTACGAGCAGTACGTC.

The chain recombines TRBV11-2 with TRBJ1-2; D perhaps matches TRBD1 (5 bases). CDR3 length equals 16 residues. Trimming removed 6 bases at V and 6 bases at J, with 23 bases between. From germline, CDR1 is SGHAT and CDR2 FQNNGV. This CDR3 reads CASRKLGREGRHGYTF. CDR3 sequence (DNA): TGTGCCAGCAGGAAATTAGGGAGGGAGGGGAGGCATGGCTACACCTTC.

The chain has TRBV9 and TRBJ2-7; TRBD2 agrees at 7 bases. The germline gives CDR1 SGDLS, CDR2 YYNGEE. V dropped 4 bases and J dropped 5; count of bases not matched to a gene: 30. The CDR3 has 21 amino acids. CDR3 residues: CASSSVVITVGGRRECDEQYF. DNA of the CDR3: TGTGCCAGCAGCAGCGTAGTAATTACCGTGGGAGGGCGCAGGGAATGTGACGAGCAGTACTTC.

This chain uses TRBV11-2 with TRBJ1-2; 8 positions agree with TRBD1. Germline CDR1 reads SGHAT; CDR2 reads FQNNGV. The CDR3 spans 17 residues. V lost 0 bases, J lost 3 bases, and 9 bases stayed unmatched. CDR3 amino acids: CASSLEPGGERDYGYTF. The CDR3 DNA reads TGTGCCAGCAGCTTAGAACCAGGGGGCGAGCGTGACTATGGCTACACCTTC.

The V and J genes are TRBV13 and TRBJ2-5; 7 bases are a match to TRBD1. Trimming took 4 bases from V and 4 from J; bases not matched to a gene: 9. The length of the CDR3 is 15 residues. CDR1 is PRHDT and CDR2 is FYEKMQ in the germline V gene (reference sequence). The CDR3 nucleotides read TGTGCCAGCAGCTCCGACAGGGTAGCCCTAGAGACCCAGTACTTC. Amino acid sequence: CASSSDRVALETQYF.

The chain is built from TRBV2 and TRBJ2-1, with 10 bases identical to TRBD2. The CDR3 spans 17 residues. Trimming took 4 bases from V and 8 from J; bases not matched to a gene: 14. Germline V CDR1 and CDR2: SNHLY, FYNNEI. CDR3 DNA: TGTGCCAGCAGTGGATCTAGCGGGAGACGGAACTTGGATGAGCAGTTCTTC. It is translated as CASSGSSGRRNLDEQFF.

The V and J genes are TRBV6-4 and TRBJ1-5, with D perhaps matching TRBD1 (5 bases). With 9 bases removed from V and 0 bases from J, the gap between germline ends came to 15 bases. The CDR3 has 15 residues. In germline, CDR1 is MRHNA, CDR2 SNTAGT. The CDR3 nucleotides read TGTGCCAGGAGGTTTTGGGGGGATAGCAATCAGCCCCAGCATTTT. This encodes CARRFWGDSNQPQHF.

Here the CDR3 reads CASSPQGMVHYEQYF. The DNA for the CDR3 is TGTGCCAGCAGTCCTCAGGGAATGGTCCACTACGAGCAGTACTTC. This chain links TRBV28 with TRBJ2-7; D is perhaps TRBD1 (5 bases). CDR3 length: 15 residues. V shed 5 bases and J shed 3 bases, with 17 bases lying between them. Germline values: CDR1 MDHEN, CDR2 SYDVKM.

The chain couples TRBV7-2 to TRBJ2-1; 14 bases map to TRBD2. In germline, CDR1 is SGHTA, CDR2 FQGNSA. The CDR3 loop spans 18 amino acids. The V segment lost 3 bases and the J segment 7 bases; nucleotides outside the gene matches: 11. The CDR3 bases are TGTGCCAGCAGCTTCCTGGGGTTGACTAGCGGGAGGGCAAATGAGCAGTTCTTC. As protein: CASSFLGLTSGRANEQFF.

The chain recombines TRBV11-2 with TRBJ2-7; D is ambiguous. The CDR3 runs to 16 residues. The ends were cut back, 5 bases at V and 5 bases at J, with 22 bases in the middle. Germline V gene lookup returns CDR1 SGHAT and CDR2 FQNNGV. CDR3 DNA: TGTGCCAGCAGCATTGTTGGTACCCCCTCGAGGAACGAGCAGTACTTC. Its translation: CASSIVGTPSRNEQYF.

The chain combines TRBV18 with TRBJ2-2; no firm D call. The germline V gene has CDR1 KGHSH and CDR2 LQKENI. The CDR3 consists of 13 residues. The V end lost 3 bases, the J end lost 4 bases, and 6 bases lay between the germline ends. The CDR3: CASSPSVTGELFF. The CDR3 region has the DNA TGTGCCAGCTCACCCTCGGTCACCGGGGAGCTGTTTTTT.

This sequence joins TRBV15 and TRBJ1-1; D remains ambiguous. Between the trimmed V and J ends, which lost 4 bases and 1 base, there was a span of 10 bases. The CDR3 runs to 14 residues. Germline V gives CDR1 LNHNV, CDR2 YYDKDF (reference sequence). The CDR3 DNA follows: TGTGCCACCAGCACCCAGGACTGGAACACTGAAGCTTTCTTT. It encodes CATSTQDWNTEAFF.

This chain connects TRBV4-3 to TRBJ2-5; 8 nucleotides match TRBD1. Losses at the gene ends were 0 bases for V and 3 bases for J; bases not matched to a gene: 6. The CDR3 runs 16 residues. Germline CDR1 LGHNA, CDR2 YSLEER. Here the CDR3 reads CASSQEGGTGEETQYF. Written as DNA, the CDR3 is TGCGCCAGCAGCCAAGAAGGGGGGACAGGCGAAGAGACCCAGTACTTC.

The chain links TRBV7-8 to TRBJ2-3; 13 positions agree with TRBD2. With V trimmed by 4 bases and J by 2 bases, 3 bases remained unmatched. The CDR3 loop spans 16 amino acids. The germline V gene has CDR1 SGHVS and CDR2 FQNEAQ. The CDR3 DNA sequence: TGTGCCAGCAGCTGGGGACTAGCGGGGAACACAGATACGCAGTATTTT. Protein: CASSWGLAGNTDTQYF.

This clone was seen a handful of times. The V and J genes are TRBV6-5 and TRBJ1-4, with TRBD1 matching 8 bases. Trimming at V came to 4 bases and at J to 7 bases, leaving 5 bases not matched to a gene. CDR1 is MNHEY and CDR2 is SVGAGI in the germline V gene. The CDR3 runs 14 residues. The CDR3: CASSSQGAGEKLFF. CDR3 nucleotides: TGTGCCAGCAGTTCTCAGGGGGCTGGTGAAAAACTGTTTTTT.

The chain combines TRBV11-3 with TRBJ2-1; 8 positions agree with TRBD2. The V gene end was trimmed by 8 bases and the J gene end by 13 bases; junction bases not matched to a gene: 10. Germline V gene data show CDR1 as SGHNT and CDR2 as YENEEA. The CDR3 is 12 amino acids. CDR3 in amino acids: CASVPTGGSQFF. In DNA, the CDR3 is TGTGCCAGCGTTCCCACGGGAGGGAGTCAGTTCTTC.

The CDR3 is CARSLHGGETQYF. CDR3 nucleotide sequence: TGTGCCAGAAGCTTGCATGGCGGTGAGACCCAGTACTTC. The rearrangement joins TRBV5-3 to TRBJ2-5; D not resolved. TRBV5-3 is an ORF, with its function uncertain. V lost 1 base and J 5 bases, leaving 9 bases between the germline ends. CDR3 length equals 13 residues.

The V gene is TRBV18, the J gene TRBJ2-1, with 10 positions matching TRBD1. The CDR3 runs to 14 residues. Per the germline V gene, CDR1 is KGHSH and CDR2 is LQKENI. The trim removed 6 bases at V and 8 bases at J, leaving 7 bases unmatched. This CDR3 reads CASSPGQGYDEQFF. DNA of the CDR3: TGTGCCAGCTCCCCGGGACAGGGGTACGATGAGCAGTTCTTC.

This clone came up a few times. This chain joins TRBV4-2 and TRBJ2-5, with no clear D. Germline V gene sequence: CDR1 LGHNA, CDR2 YNFKEQ. V lost 0 bases and J 2 bases, leaving 10 bases between the germline ends. The CDR3 consists of 15 residues. In nucleotides, the CDR3 is TGTGCCAGCAGCCAAGAGGCAGGCGAGCAAGAGACCCAGTACTTC. Protein sequence: CASSQEAGEQETQYF.

This chain uses TRBV19 with TRBJ2-4, with D possibly being TRBD2 (6 bases). Between the trimmed V and J ends, which lost 10 bases and 0 bases, there was a span of 16 bases. The CDR3 has 15 amino acids. Germline V gives CDR1 LNHDA, CDR2 SQIVND (reference sequence). The CDR3 bases are TGTGCCACCCGGTGGGCGGAGGGAGCCAAAAACATTCAGTACTTC. It encodes CATRWAEGAKNIQYF. The full variable domain, completed using reference TRBV19 and TRBJ2-4, is DGGITQSPKYLFRKEGQNVTLSCEQNLNHDAMYWYRQDPGQGLRLIYYSQIVNDFQKGDIAEGYSVSREKKESFPLTVTSAQKNPTAFYLCATRWAEGAKNIQYFGAGTRLSVL.

The chain has TRBV29-1 and TRBJ2-1; perhaps TRBD1 as D (5 bases). The CDR3 runs to 13 residues. Germline-derived CDR1 and CDR2 are SQVTM and ANQGSEA. Trimming took off 0 bases at V and 9 bases at J, with 12 bases between the two ends. CDR3 bases: TGCAGCGTTGAAGAGTGGGGCCTCGGTGAGCAGTTCTTC. The encoded protein is CSVEEWGLGEQFF.

The rearrangement joins TRBV30 to TRBJ1-6; maybe TRBD1 (5 bases). V lost 0 bases and J lost 6, with 6 bases in between. Looked up from germline, CDR1 is GTSNPN and CDR2 is SVGIG (reference sequence). The length of the CDR3 is 13 residues. In nucleotides, the CDR3 is TGTGCCTGGAGTGTAGGGGTTAATTCACCCCTCCACTTT. As protein: CAWSVGVNSPLHF.

As to this clone: Other DNA sequences from this sample encode an identical CDR3 as well. The genes are TRBV4-1 and TRBJ2-1; 7 nucleotides match TRBD1. Germline CDR1 reads MGHRA; CDR2 reads YSYEKL. This CDR3 has 15 residues. Trimming took 3 bases from V and 0 from J; bases not matched to a gene: 2. The CDR3 nucleotides are TGCGCCAGCAGCCAGACAGGGAGCTCCTACAATGAGCAGTTCTTC. Translated, it gives CASSQTGSSYNEQFF.

The J gene is TRBJ1-3, the V gene TRBV7-2; D unclear. Germline loops: CDR1 SGHTA, CDR2 FQGNSA. CDR3 length equals 16 residues. Trimming took off 3 bases at V and 0 bases at J, with 12 bases between the two ends. CDR3: CASSFMMAGSGNTIYF. Written as DNA, the CDR3 is TGTGCCAGCAGCTTTATGATGGCGGGCTCTGGAAACACCATATATTTT.

V is TRBV27 and J is TRBJ2-5; 9 bases match TRBD1. The DNA end favors TRBJ2-7, so the J call may be wrong. Germline CDR1 and CDR2: MNHEY and SMNVEV (reference sequence). This CDR3 spans 13 amino acids. In DNA, the CDR3 is TGTGCCAGCAGCCCGGGACAGGGCTACGAGCAGTACTTC. Translating gives CASSPGQGYEQYF.

V usage is TRBV18 and J usage is TRBJ2-2; a possible D gene is TRBD2 (5 bases). The CDR3 has 13 amino acids. From germline, CDR1 is KGHSH and CDR2 LQKENI. V lost 3 bases and J lost 4, with 6 bases in between. For the CDR3, the DNA is TGTGCCAGCTCACCTGAGGGCACCGGGGAGCTGTTTTTT. Its protein is CASSPEGTGELFF.